The clone carrying this T cell receptor (beta chain) was seen more than once but under ten times. Its antigen is currently unknown. TCR cDNA was made by 5'RACE template switching, adding a universal primer site and UMIs. One entry per CDR3 protein, called by TCRdb with MiXCR from the 5' RACE reads. The sample lists 250,000 to 350,000 distinct CDR3 sequences, 3.5% to 4.5% seen once, with just under 20% in the top ten. The source of the sample is a study of T cells after yellow fever vaccination. Study in general: Low-cell-number fractions were prepared with SMART-Seq v4 Ultra Low Input.

The ends lost 5 bases at V and 7 bases at J; junction bases unmatched: 8. This CDR3 is 15 amino acids long. CDR1 and CDR2 from the germline V gene are SGHRS and YFSETQ. Study conclusions and caveats: Abundant contaminating clonotypes from the bulk population could appear in FACS-sorted repertoires. The study re-detected most primary-vaccination clones after the booster (roughly 96% CD4, approximately 88% CD8).

This receptor was obtained from a man between 18 and 35 years old who received the YFV17D yellow fever vaccine. Sequenced here: PBMCs, sampled 15 days after the yellow fever booster vaccination. The V gene is TRBV5-1, the J gene TRBJ2-2; 10 positions agree with TRBD1. The CDR3 bases are TGCGCCAGCAGACCCGGGACAGGGGATCACGGGGAGCTGTTTTTT. This translates into CASRPGTGDHGELFF.